This T cell receptor beta chain was sequenced in a study of blood T cell repertoires in COVID-19. Measured with immunoSEQ multiplex PCR; TCRdb has only the in-frame clones, and not every one. The sample holds tens of thousands of clones; about nine tenths are singletons and the top ten take about 9.1%. Germline CDR1 reads KGHSH; CDR2 reads LQKENI. Trimming took 8 bases from V and 5 from J, leaving 16 bases between them. The CDR3 length is 13 residues. The sequenced sample consisted of peripheral blood. This chain uses TRBV18 with TRBJ2-7, with D perhaps TRBD2 (7 bases). The clonotype comes from a human donor in a cohort sampled during active COVID-19. CDR3: CASAQGRGNEQYF. The CDR3 DNA reads TGTGCCAGCGCCCAGGGGAGGGGGAACGAGCAGTACTTC.